This record looks at one TCR beta chain sequence and its context. Its antigen is currently unknown. Both 60 Vbeta primers and 13 Jbeta primers went into the PCR. This table comes from immunoSEQ multiplex PCR, and its TCRdb copy is limited to in-frame clones, with some not included. The table counts approximately 96,000 clones; 5.5% to 6.5% lies in the top ten. This CDR3 has 14 amino acids. Germline V gives CDR1 SEHNR, CDR2 FQNEAQ (reference sequence). The junction had 7 bases not matched to a gene; V was cut back by 5 bases and J by 4 bases. This entry is derived from a study of cytomegalovirus exposure and HLA in healthy donors. The study's findings and limits: In vitro data verified three CMV-associated chains as specific for CMV antigens.

This chain connects TRBV7-9 to TRBJ1-1, with TRBD1 matching 7 bases. Sample: PBMCs. The sequence was obtained from a girl between 10 and 17 years old in good health and CMV-seropositive. The CDR3, as DNA: TGTGCCAGCAGCGAAGGGACAGCGGGCACTGAAGCTTTCTTT. It specifies CASSEGTAGTEAFF.